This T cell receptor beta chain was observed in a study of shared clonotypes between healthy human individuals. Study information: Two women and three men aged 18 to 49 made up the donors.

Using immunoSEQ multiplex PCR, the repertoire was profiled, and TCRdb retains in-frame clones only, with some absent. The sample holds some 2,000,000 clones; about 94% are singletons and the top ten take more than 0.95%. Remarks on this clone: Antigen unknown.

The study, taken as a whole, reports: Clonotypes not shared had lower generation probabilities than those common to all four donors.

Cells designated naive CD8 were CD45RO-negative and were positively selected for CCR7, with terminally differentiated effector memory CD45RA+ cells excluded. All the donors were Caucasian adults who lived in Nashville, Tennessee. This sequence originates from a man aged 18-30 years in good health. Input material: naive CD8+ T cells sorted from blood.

The CDR3 sequence: CASSVVPGGSNEQFF. The CDR3 nucleotides read TGTGCCAGCAGCGTAGTTCCTGGGGGGAGCAATGAGCAGTTCTTC. This rearrangement joins TRBV9 to TRBJ2-1; D perhaps matches TRBD2 (6 bases). V lost 0 bases, J lost 6 bases, and 13 bases lay in between. This CDR3 has 15 residues. Germline V lookup: CDR1 SGDLS, CDR2 YYNGEE.